The 20 T cell receptor beta chains in this list originate from one sample, sequenced in a study of T cell responses to AZD1222 COVID-19 vaccine. TCRdb's table, derived via immunoSEQ multiplex PCR, lists solely in-frame clones and lacks some. Of under 120,000 clones in the sample, about 92% are singletons; the top ten hold approximately 1.3%. This specimen consisted of peripheral blood, obtained on day 0 of AZD1222 vaccination. Source of these receptors: an adult in good health.

V usage is TRBV10-3 and J usage is TRBJ2-7; 11 bases align to TRBD2. Germline CDR1 reads ENHRY; CDR2 reads SYGVKD. V shed 5 bases and J 6 bases; nucleotides not matched to a gene: 6. CDR3 size: 14 residues. CDR3 sequence (DNA): TGTGCCATCAGTAGACGGACTAGCGGGTCCGAGCAGTACTTC. Translated: CAISRRTSGSEQYF.

The gene calls are TRBV19 and TRBJ1-2; tentatively, D is TRBD1 (5 bases). Germline V lookup: CDR1 LNHDA, CDR2 SQIVND (reference sequence). V lost 5 bases and J lost 4, with 14 bases in between. The CDR3 totals 14 residues. CDR3 protein: CASSPGIFFYGYTF. As DNA, the CDR3 is TGTGCCAGTAGTCCAGGGATCTTTTTCTATGGCTACACCTTC.

The rearrangement uses TRBV29-1 and TRBJ2-1, with unresolved D. The CDR3 runs to 13 residues. CDR1 is SQVTM, CDR2 ANQGSEA, per germline. Trimming stripped 7 bases from V and 2 bases from J, with 12 bases between. The CDR3 loop reads CSGNPLPYNEQFF. CDR3 DNA: TGCAGCGGGAACCCTCTGCCCTACAATGAGCAGTTCTTC.

The chain links TRBV27 to TRBJ2-7, with a possible D match to TRBD1 (6 bases). The CDR3 loop spans 15 amino acids. The germline V and J ends were trimmed by 5 bases and 0 bases, with 14 bases remaining between them. Per the germline V gene, CDR1 is MNHEY and CDR2 is SMNVEV (reference sequence). The CDR3 coding sequence is TGTGCCAGCAGTACCAGGGGCCGAGCCTCCTACGAGCAGTACTTC. Translating gives CASSTRGRASYEQYF.

This chain uses TRBV19 with TRBJ2-1; 9 bases align to TRBD2. The CDR3 consists of 13 residues. The V segment lost 5 bases and the J segment 9 bases; nucleotides outside the gene matches: 5. Germline values: CDR1 LNHDA, CDR2 SQIVND (reference sequence). The CDR3 DNA is TGTGCCAGTAGTGGGGCGGGAGGGGGTGAGCAGTTCTTC. It is translated as CASSGAGGGEQFF.

The chain recombines TRBV18 with TRBJ1-1; D is perhaps TRBD1 (5 bases). V lost 0 bases and J 3 bases, leaving 11 bases between the germline ends. Germline lookup yields CDR1 KGHSH and CDR2 LQKENI. CDR3 length equals 15 residues. CDR3 DNA: TGTGCCAGCTCACCACCCGGGGGAGGGGACACTGAAGCTTTCTTT. This gives the protein CASSPPGGGDTEAFF.

The rearrangement uses TRBV12-5 and TRBJ2-3; possible D gene TRBD2, 5 bases. CDR1 and CDR2 from the germline V gene are LGHNT and FRNRAP. The CDR3 sequence is 17 residues long. V shed 3 bases and J shed 1 base, with 17 bases lying between them. The CDR3 reads CASGFLHIPRGTDTQYF. The CDR3 DNA sequence: TGTGCTAGTGGTTTTCTTCACATCCCGAGGGGCACAGATACGCAGTATTTT.

The chain couples TRBV6-5 to TRBJ1-1; D remains ambiguous. The germline V gene has CDR1 MNHEY and CDR2 SVGAGI. The V and J ends lost 5 bases and 1 base respectively, with 8 bases between them. This CDR3 region has 13 residues. For the CDR3, the DNA is TGTGCCAGCAGTATTTCCACGAACACTGAAGCTTTCTTT. Translation gives CASSISTNTEAFF.

The chain carries TRBV19 and TRBJ2-7; TRBD1 matches 9 bases. CDR3 size: 14 residues. Trimming cost V 4 bases and J 2 bases; bases outside gene matches: 3. Germline V lookup: CDR1 LNHDA, CDR2 SQIVND (reference sequence). The CDR3 region is CASSTRDRAYEQYF. The CDR3 DNA follows: TGTGCCAGTAGTACCCGGGACAGGGCCTACGAGCAGTACTTC.

The chain is built from TRBV7-2 and TRBJ2-3; D may be TRBD2 (7 bases). The CDR3 is 14 amino acids. Germline V gene sequence: CDR1 SGHTA, CDR2 FQGNSA. With 5 bases removed from V and 9 bases from J, the gap between germline ends came to 18 bases. The CDR3 loop is CASSPPGGPATQYF. The CDR3, as DNA: TGTGCCAGCAGCCCCCCCGGGGGGCCCGCCACGCAGTATTTT.

The chain uses TRBV4-2 and TRBJ1-1; no clear D. This CDR3 spans 15 amino acids. Germline V gene data show CDR1 as LGHNA and CDR2 as YNFKEQ. The germline V and J ends were trimmed by 0 bases and 3 bases, with 11 bases remaining between them. The CDR3 nucleotides read TGTGCCAGCAGCCAAGATCGGAAGTCCGACACTGAAGCTTTCTTT. This codes for CASSQDRKSDTEAFF.

The chain has TRBV5-1 and TRBJ1-2; D is uncertain. Germline values: CDR1 SGHRS, CDR2 YFSETQ. Trimming removed 2 bases from V and 4 bases from J, with 12 bases in between. The CDR3 extends over 14 amino acids. DNA of the CDR3: TGCGCCAGCAGCTTATCCGGGAAGGCCTATGGCTACACCTTC. Its protein is CASSLSGKAYGYTF.

The chain carries TRBV7-2 and TRBJ2-7; TRBD1 agrees at 7 bases. This CDR3 comprises 15 residues. CDR1 is SGHTA, CDR2 FQGNSA, per germline. Germline trimming cut 5 bases from V and 4 bases from J; bases unmatched to any gene: 11. Written as DNA, the CDR3 is TGTGCCAGCAGCCTAAGAGGAGACAGGGTTTACGAGCAGTACTTC. Translating it yields CASSLRGDRVYEQYF.

The genes are TRBV19 and TRBJ1-2; perhaps TRBD1 as D (5 bases). The CDR3 length is 14 residues. Germline loops: CDR1 LNHDA, CDR2 SQIVND (reference sequence). Trimming stripped 6 bases from V and 7 bases from J, with 18 bases between. The CDR3 sequence: CASRGDFGSGGYTF. The CDR3 DNA reads TGTGCCAGTAGGGGGGACTTCGGGAGCGGTGGCTACACCTTC.

This clone was observed a single time. The J gene is TRBJ1-3, the V gene TRBV9; the D is unclear. CDR3 length: 15 residues. Per the germline V gene, CDR1 is SGDLS and CDR2 is YYNGEE. Trimming left V 4 bases short and J 5 bases short, with 16 bases between. CDR3 residues: CASSPSDLRRNTIYF. The CDR3 region has the DNA TGTGCCAGCAGCCCCTCGGATCTGAGGCGAAACACCATATATTTT.

The chain joins TRBV12-3 or TRBV12-4 to TRBJ1-5; no definite D call. The CDR3 extends over 12 amino acids. V lost 5 bases and J lost 6, with 8 bases in between. CDR3 region: CASSGLGQPQHF. The CDR3, as DNA: TGTGCCAGCAGTGGGCTGGGTCAGCCCCAGCATTTT.

The chain combines TRBV12-3 or TRBV12-4 with TRBJ1-4; perhaps TRBD1 as D (5 bases). Trimming shortened V by 4 bases and J by 8 bases, and 11 bases separated the two germline ends. This CDR3 has 13 residues. DNA of the CDR3: TGTGCCAGCAGTTCGGGGGATGGGGAAAAACTGTTTTTT. Protein product: CASSSGDGEKLFF.

The genes are TRBV20-1 and TRBJ2-3; TRBD2 aligns across 9 bases. This CDR3 comprises 14 residues. Germline CDR1 is DFQATT and CDR2 is SNEGSKA (reference sequence). The trim removed 3 bases at V and 4 bases at J, leaving 5 bases unmatched. Here the CDR3 reads CSASLAGDSDTQYF. DNA for the CDR3: TGCAGTGCTAGTTTAGCGGGGGACTCAGATACGCAGTATTTT.

This chain joins TRBV9 and TRBJ2-7; tentative D call: TRBD1 (6 bases). The CDR3 contains 14 residues. Germline V lookup: CDR1 SGDLS, CDR2 YYNGEE. V lost 3 bases and J lost 3, with 13 bases in between. CDR3 sequence reads: CASSALLGGYEQYF. The CDR3 coding sequence is TGTGCCAGCAGCGCCCTCTTAGGGGGCTACGAGCAGTACTTC.

With respect to this clone: The sample contains more than one DNA sequence encoding this CDR3. This chain links TRBV5-1 with TRBJ2-1; 10 bases line up with TRBD2. Germline assignment: CDR1 SGHRS and CDR2 YFSETQ. The CDR3 runs to 14 residues. V shed 2 bases, J shed 7 bases, and the junction held 3 bases outside the gene matches. CDR3 coding DNA: TGCGCCAGCAGCTTAGCGGGAGGGCAAAATGAGCAGTTCTTC. It specifies CASSLAGGQNEQFF.